The 5 T cell receptor beta chains listed next were all sequenced from one sample in a study of glioma-infiltrating T cells after dendritic cell vaccination. The time point denotes: after dendritic cell vaccination, including at tumor progression/relapse. The table came from immunoSEQ multiplex PCR; TCRdb's copy has only in-frame clones and leaves some out. The sample includes about 65,000 clones, 86% seen only once; the top ten take 9.5% to 13%. The starting material was blood, obtained after dendritic cell vaccination. These receptors were obtained from a human donor with glioblastoma.

The chain uses TRBV5-6 and TRBJ2-3; D may be TRBD2 (5 bases). The germline V and J ends were trimmed by 4 bases and 4 bases, with 13 bases remaining between them. CDR3 length: 14 amino acids. The germline V gene has CDR1 SGHDT and CDR2 YYEEEE. In nucleotides, the CDR3 is TGTGCCAGCAGCCGGGTTTATAGCGCAGATACGCAGTATTTT. Protein product: CASSRVYSADTQYF.

The gene calls are TRBV6-5 and TRBJ2-2; 8 bases line up with TRBD2. Germline V CDR1 and CDR2: MNHEY, SVGAGI. This CDR3 has 15 amino acids. Trimming at V came to 2 bases and at J to 7 bases, leaving 6 bases not matched to a gene. The CDR3: CASSYEGAGGGELFF. In nucleotides, the CDR3 is TGTGCCAGCAGTTACGAGGGTGCGGGGGGCGGGGAGCTGTTTTTT.

The rearrangement links TRBV9 to TRBJ2-2; 8 nucleotides line up with TRBD2. V shed 7 bases and J 4 bases; nucleotides not matched to a gene: 3. Looked up from germline, CDR1 is SGDLS and CDR2 is YYNGEE. The CDR3 loop spans 13 amino acids. The CDR3: CASDTSGTGELFF. The CDR3 nucleotides are TGTGCCAGCGACACTAGCGGCACCGGGGAGCTGTTTTTT.

The gene calls are TRBV28 and TRBJ1-1, with 7 nucleotides matching TRBD1. Losses at the gene ends were 6 bases for V and 5 bases for J; bases not matched to a gene: 3. The germline V gene has CDR1 MDHEN and CDR2 SYDVKM. The CDR3 is 12 amino acids. This CDR3 reads CASSQTGTEAFF. CDR3 nucleotides: TGTGCCAGCAGCCAGACAGGGACTGAAGCTTTCTTT. Complete variable domain (other parts from reference TRBV28 and TRBJ1-1): DVKVTQSSRYLVKRTGEKVFLECVQDMDHENMFWYRQDPGLGLRLIYFSYDVKMKEKGDIPEGYSVSREKKERFSLILESASTNQTSMYLCASSQTGTEAFFGQGTRLTVV.

This chain joins TRBV5-6 and TRBJ1-5; TRBD1 agrees at 9 bases. The CDR3 is made up of 14 amino acids. CDR1 and CDR2 (germline): SGHDT, YYEEEE. V dropped 4 bases and J dropped 4; count of bases not matched to a gene: 3. In nucleotides, the CDR3 is TGTGCCAGCAGCGCTGGACAGGGGAATCAGCCCCAGCATTTT. Protein sequence: CASSAGQGNQPQHF.